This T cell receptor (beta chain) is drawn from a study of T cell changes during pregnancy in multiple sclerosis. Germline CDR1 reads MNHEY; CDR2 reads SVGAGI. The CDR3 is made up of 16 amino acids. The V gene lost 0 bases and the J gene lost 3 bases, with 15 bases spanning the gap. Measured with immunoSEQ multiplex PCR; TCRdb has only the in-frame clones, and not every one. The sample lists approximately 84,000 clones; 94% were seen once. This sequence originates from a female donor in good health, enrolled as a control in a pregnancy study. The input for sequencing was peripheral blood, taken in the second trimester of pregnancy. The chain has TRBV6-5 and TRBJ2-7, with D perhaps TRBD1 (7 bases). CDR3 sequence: CASSYSKAGGFYEQYF. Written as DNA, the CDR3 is TGTGCCAGCAGTTACTCGAAGGCAGGGGGGTTCTACGAGCAGTACTTC.